This TCR beta chain was sequenced during a study of blood T cells in healthy people across ages. V lost 2 bases to trimming and J lost 2 bases, with 18 bases between them. CDR3 length equals 17 residues. Primers used in a second PCR of roughly 6 to 11 cycles were a sample-barcoded 5' primer and a J-beta primer mix. Every molecule of cDNA carried a tag from a template-switch adaptor with 12 random nucleotides. The yield of each sample was at least 2.5 million CDR3-containing paired-end reads. Each CDR3 protein gets one entry after TCRdb re-called the 5' RACE reads with MiXCR. The sample consists of about 1.5 million distinct CDR3 sequences, roughly 43% of them appearing once. Regarding this clonotype: Antigen specificity is unknown.

Study-level findings and limits: Long-lived donors exceeded aged donors in naive CD4+ cells and diversity. Roughly linear age-related decline in beta diversity appeared, significant by age 40.

The chain carries TRBV12-3 or TRBV12-4 and TRBJ1-1; D is possibly TRBD1 (6 bases). Sequences were obtained from blood. This TCR was sampled from a woman aged 18-29 years in good health. This CDR3 reads CASSLLGGRGVNTEAFF. In DNA form, the CDR3 reads TGTGCCAGCAGTTTACTAGGGGGGCGAGGGGTAAACACTGAAGCTTTCTTT.